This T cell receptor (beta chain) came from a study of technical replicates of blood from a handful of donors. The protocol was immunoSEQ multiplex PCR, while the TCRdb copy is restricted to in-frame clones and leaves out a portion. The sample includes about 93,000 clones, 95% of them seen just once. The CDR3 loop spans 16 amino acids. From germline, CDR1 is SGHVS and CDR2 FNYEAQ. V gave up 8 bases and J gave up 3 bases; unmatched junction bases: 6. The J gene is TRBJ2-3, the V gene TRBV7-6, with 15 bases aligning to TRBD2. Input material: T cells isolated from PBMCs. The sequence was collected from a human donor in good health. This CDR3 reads CASAGLAGGGTDTQYF. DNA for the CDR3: TGTGCCAGCGCGGGACTAGCGGGGGGTGGGACAGATACGCAGTATTTT.